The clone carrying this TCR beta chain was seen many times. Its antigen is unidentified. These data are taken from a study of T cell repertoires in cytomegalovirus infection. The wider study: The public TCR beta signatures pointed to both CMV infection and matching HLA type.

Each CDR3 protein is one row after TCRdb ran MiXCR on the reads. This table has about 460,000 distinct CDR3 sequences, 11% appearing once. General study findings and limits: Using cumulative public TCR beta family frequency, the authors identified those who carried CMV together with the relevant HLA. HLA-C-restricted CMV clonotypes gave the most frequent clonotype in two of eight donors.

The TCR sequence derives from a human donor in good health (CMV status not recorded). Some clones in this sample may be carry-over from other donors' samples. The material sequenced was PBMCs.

CDR3 sequence reads: CASSSRREGYEQYF. The CDR3 DNA is TGTGCCAGCAGCTCCCGAAGGGAGGGCTACGAGCAGTACTTC. The V call is TRBV7-6, the J call TRBJ2-7, with 7 nucleotides matching TRBD2. Per the germline V gene, CDR1 is SGHVS and CDR2 is FNYEAQ. The V gene end was trimmed by 4 bases and the J gene end by 3 bases; junction bases not matched to a gene: 6. The CDR3 is 14 amino acids.